Here is one T cell receptor beta chain with its context. The data belong to a study of T cells in Graves' hyperthyroidism and ophthalmopathy. Whole-study context: Any treatment followed the collection of peripheral blood at initial diagnosis.

Amplified TCR beta CDR3 regions came from RNA transcripts. The primer set for the first-round RT-PCR of the TCR CDR3 was HTBI. TCRdb independently ran MiXCR on the multiplex PCR reads; one entry per CDR3 protein. The sample yields hundreds of thousands of distinct CDR3 sequences, 12% to 15% seen once. CDR1 WSHSY and CDR2 SAAADI come from the germline V gene. The V gene end was trimmed by 7 bases and the J gene end by 6 bases; junction bases not matched to a gene: 14. There are 16 residues in the CDR3. This TCR derives from a woman between 18 and 29 years old with Graves' hyperthyroidism. The sequenced sample consisted of blood. The V call is TRBV10-2, the J call TRBJ2-1; TRBD2 aligns across 8 bases. CDR3 amino acids: CASIPSRGTRGNEQFF. CDR3 coding DNA: TGCGCCAGCATCCCAAGCCGGGGGACTAGGGGCAATGAGCAGTTCTTC.